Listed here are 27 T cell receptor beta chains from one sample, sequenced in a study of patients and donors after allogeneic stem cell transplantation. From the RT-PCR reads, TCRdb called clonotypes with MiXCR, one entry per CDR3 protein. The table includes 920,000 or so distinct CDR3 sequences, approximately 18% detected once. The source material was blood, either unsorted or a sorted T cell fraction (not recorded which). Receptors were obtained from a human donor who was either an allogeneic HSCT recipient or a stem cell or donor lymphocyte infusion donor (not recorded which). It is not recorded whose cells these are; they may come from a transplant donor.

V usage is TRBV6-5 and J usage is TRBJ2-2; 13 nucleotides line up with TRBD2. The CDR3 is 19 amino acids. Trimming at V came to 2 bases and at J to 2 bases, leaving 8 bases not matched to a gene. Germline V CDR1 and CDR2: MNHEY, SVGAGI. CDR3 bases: TGTGCCAGCAGTTACGAGCCGGGACTAGCGGGGTCAAACACCGGGGAGCTGTTTTTT. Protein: CASSYEPGLAGSNTGELFF.

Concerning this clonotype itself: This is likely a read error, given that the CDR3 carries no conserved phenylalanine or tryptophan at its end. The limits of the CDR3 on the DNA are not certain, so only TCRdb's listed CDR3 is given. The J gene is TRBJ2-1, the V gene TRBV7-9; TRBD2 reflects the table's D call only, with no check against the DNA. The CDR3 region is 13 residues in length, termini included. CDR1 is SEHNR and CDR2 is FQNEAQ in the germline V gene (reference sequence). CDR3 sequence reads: CASSPPVAGGPFL.

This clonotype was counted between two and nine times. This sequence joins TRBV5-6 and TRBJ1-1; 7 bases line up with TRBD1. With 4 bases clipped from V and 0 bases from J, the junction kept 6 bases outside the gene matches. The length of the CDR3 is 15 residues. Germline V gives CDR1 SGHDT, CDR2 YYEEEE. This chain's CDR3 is CASSGFDRVNTEAFF. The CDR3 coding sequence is TGTGCCAGCAGCGGCTTTGACAGGGTGAACACTGAAGCTTTCTTT.

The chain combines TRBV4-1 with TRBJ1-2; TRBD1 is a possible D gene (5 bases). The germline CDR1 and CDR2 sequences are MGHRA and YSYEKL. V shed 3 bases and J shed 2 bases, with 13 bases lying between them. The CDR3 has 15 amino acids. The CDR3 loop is CASSQPPGGNYGYTF. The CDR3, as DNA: TGCGCCAGCAGCCAGCCGCCGGGGGGAAACTATGGCTACACCTTC.

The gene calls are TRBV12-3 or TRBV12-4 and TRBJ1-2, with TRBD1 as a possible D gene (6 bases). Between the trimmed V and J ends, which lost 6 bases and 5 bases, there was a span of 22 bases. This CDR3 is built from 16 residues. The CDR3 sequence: CASSRGQSRRVYGYTF. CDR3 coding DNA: TGTGCCAGCAGCCGAGGACAGTCCCGCAGGGTGTATGGCTACACCTTC.

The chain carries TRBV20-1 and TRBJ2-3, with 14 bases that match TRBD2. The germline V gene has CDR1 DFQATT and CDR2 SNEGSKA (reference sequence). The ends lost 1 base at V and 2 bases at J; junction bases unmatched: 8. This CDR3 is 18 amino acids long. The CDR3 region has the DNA TGCAGTGCTAGAGGTGGGACTAGCGGGAGCCTTTTCACAGATACGCAGTATTTT. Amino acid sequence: CSARGGTSGSLFTDTQYF.

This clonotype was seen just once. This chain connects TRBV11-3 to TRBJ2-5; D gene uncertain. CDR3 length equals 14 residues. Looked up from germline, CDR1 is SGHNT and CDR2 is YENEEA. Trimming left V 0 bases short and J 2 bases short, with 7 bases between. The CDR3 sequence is CASSLDGVQETQYF. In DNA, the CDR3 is TGTGCCAGCAGCTTAGATGGAGTACAAGAGACCCAGTACTTC.

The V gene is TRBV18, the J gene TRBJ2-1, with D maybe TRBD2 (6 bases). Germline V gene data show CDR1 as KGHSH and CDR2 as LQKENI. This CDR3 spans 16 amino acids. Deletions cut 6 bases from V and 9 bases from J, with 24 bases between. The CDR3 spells CASSSTGLPAGSEQFF. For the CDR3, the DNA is TGTGCCAGCTCTTCCACGGGACTCCCGGCCGGGAGTGAGCAGTTCTTC. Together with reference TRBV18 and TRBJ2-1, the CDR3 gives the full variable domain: NAGVMQNPRHLVRRRGQEARLRCSPMKGHSHVYWYRQLPEEGLKFMVYLQKENIIDESGMPKERFSAEFPKEGPSILRIQQVVRGDSAAYFCASSSTGLPAGSEQFFGPGTRLTVL.

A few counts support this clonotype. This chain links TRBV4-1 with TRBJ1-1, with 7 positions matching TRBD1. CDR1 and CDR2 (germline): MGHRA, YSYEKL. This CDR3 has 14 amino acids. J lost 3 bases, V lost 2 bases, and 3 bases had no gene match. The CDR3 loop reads CASSQWQGDTEAFF. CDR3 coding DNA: TGCGCCAGCAGCCAATGGCAGGGGGACACTGAAGCTTTCTTT.

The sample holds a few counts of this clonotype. Here the CDR3 reads CASSLHGRGNGYTF. The DNA for the CDR3 is TGTGCCAGCAGCCTCCATGGCAGGGGGAATGGCTACACCTTC. The V and J genes are TRBV6-2 or TRBV6-3 and TRBJ1-2, with 7 bases identical to TRBD1. The CDR3 contains 14 residues. Germline V CDR1 and CDR2: MNHEY, SVGEGT. J gave up 6 bases and V 6 bases, and 10 bases lay outside the gene matches.

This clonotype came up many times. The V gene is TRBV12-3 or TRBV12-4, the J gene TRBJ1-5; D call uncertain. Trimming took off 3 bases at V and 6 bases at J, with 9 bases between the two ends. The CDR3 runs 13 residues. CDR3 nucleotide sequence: TGTGCCAGCAGTTTTGTTGGCGGTCAGCCCCAGCATTTT. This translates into CASSFVGGQPQHF.

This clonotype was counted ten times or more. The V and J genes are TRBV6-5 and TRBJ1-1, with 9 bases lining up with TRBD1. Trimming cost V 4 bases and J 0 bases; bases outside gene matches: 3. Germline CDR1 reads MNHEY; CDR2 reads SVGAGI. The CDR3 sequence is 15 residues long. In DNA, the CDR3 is TGTGCCAGCAGTTCGGGACAGGGAATGAACACTGAAGCTTTCTTT. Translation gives CASSSGQGMNTEAFF.

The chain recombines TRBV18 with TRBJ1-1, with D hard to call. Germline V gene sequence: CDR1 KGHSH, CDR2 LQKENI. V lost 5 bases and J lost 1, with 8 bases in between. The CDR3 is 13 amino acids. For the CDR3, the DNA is TGTGCCAGCTCAGTTCAGGCGAACACTGAAGCTTTCTTT. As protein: CASSVQANTEAFF.

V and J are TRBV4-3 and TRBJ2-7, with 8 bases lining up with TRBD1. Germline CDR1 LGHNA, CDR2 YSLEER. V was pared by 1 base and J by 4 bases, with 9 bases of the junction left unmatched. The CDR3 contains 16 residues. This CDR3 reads CASSQGAGTGLYEQYF. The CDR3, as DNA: TGCGCCAGCAGCCAAGGGGCAGGGACAGGCCTTTACGAGCAGTACTTC.

CDR3 sequence (DNA): TGTGCCAGCCAACGGGACTCGAGGGAGACCCAGTACTTC. The encoded protein is CASQRDSRETQYF. The rearrangement joins TRBV27 to TRBJ2-5, with D perhaps matching TRBD2 (6 bases). V was clipped by 8 bases and J by 5 bases, with 15 bases between them. This CDR3 has 13 residues. Germline V gene lookup returns CDR1 MNHEY and CDR2 SMNVEV (reference sequence).

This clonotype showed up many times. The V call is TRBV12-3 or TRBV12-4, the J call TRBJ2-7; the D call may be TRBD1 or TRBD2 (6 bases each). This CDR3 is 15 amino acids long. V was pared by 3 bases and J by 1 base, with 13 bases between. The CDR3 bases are TGTGCCAGCAGTTTGCGGGACATATTATCCTACGAGCAGTACTTC. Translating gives CASSLRDILSYEQYF.

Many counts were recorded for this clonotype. CDR3 amino acids: CASTLGVETQYF. The CDR3 bases are TGTGCCAGCACCCTGGGTGTGGAGACCCAGTACTTC. The gene calls are TRBV12-3 or TRBV12-4 and TRBJ2-5; D not resolved. This CDR3 spans 12 amino acids. V was shortened by 7 bases and J by 5 bases, with 11 bases between the two germline ends.

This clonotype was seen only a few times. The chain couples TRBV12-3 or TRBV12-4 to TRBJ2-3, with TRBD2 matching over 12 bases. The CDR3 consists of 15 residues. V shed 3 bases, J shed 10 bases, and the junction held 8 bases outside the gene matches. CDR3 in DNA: TGTGCCAGCAGTTTTTACGGACTAGCGGGGTGGCCGCAGTATTTT. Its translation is CASSFYGLAGWPQYF.

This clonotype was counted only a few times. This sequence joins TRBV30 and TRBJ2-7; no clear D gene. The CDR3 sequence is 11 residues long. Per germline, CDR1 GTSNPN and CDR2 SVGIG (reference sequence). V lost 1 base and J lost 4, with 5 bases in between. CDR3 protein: CAWSGEYEQYF. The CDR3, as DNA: TGTGCCTGGAGTGGTGAGTACGAGCAGTACTTC.

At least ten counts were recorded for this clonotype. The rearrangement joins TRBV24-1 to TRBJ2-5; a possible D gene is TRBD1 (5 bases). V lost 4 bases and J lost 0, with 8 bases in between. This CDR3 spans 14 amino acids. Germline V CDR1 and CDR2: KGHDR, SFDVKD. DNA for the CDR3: TGTGCCACCAGTGACCCAGGGAACCAAGAGACCCAGTACTTC. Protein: CATSDPGNQETQYF.

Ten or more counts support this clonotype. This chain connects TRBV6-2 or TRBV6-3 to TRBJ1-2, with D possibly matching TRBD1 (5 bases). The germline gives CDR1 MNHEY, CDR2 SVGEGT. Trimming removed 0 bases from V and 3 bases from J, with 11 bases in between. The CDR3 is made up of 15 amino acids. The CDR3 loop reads CASSYSTGVHYGYTF. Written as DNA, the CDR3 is TGTGCCAGCAGTTACTCGACGGGGGTCCACTATGGCTACACCTTC.

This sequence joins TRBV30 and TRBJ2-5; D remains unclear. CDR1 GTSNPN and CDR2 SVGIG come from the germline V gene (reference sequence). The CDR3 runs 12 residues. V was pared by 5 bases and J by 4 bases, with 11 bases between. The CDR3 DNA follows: TGTGCCTGGTATCCACTCCGAGAGACCCAGTACTTC. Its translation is CAWYPLRETQYF.

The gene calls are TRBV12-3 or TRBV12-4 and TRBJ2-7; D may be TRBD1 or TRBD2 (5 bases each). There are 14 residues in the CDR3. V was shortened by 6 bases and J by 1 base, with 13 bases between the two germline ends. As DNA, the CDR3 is TGTGCCAGCAGCTCCAGGGACCCGTCCTACGAGCAGTACTTC. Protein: CASSSRDPSYEQYF.

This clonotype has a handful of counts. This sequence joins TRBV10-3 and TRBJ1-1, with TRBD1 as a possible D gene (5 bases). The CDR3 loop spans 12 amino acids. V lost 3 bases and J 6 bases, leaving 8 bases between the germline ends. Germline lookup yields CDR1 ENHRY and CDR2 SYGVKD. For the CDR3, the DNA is TGTGCCATCAGTGAAGTGGGGGCTGAAGCTTTCTTT. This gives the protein CAISEVGAEAFF.

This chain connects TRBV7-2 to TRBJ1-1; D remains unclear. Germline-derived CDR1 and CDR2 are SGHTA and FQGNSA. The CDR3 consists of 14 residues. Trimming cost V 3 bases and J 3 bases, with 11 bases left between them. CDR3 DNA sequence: TGTGCCAGCAGCTTTGTCCTGATCGACACTGAAGCTTTCTTT. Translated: CASSFVLIDTEAFF.

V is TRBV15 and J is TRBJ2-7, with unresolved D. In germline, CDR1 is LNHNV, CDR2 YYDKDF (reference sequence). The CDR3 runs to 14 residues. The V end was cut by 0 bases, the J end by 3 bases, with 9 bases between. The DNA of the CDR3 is TGTGCCACCAGCAGAGAGGGCCTAAACTACGAGCAGTACTTC. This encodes CATSREGLNYEQYF.

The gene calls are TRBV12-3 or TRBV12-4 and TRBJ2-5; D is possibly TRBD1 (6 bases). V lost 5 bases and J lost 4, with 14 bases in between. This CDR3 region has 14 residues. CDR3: CASSPMDRGETQYF. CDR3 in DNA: TGTGCCAGCAGTCCCATGGACAGAGGAGAGACCCAGTACTTC.